This record concerns one T cell receptor beta chain sequence. Its matching antigen is unknown. This record belongs to a study of beta chain features in type 1 diabetes. The wider study: No patient-donor differences in age, gender, total cells or subset yield. Study-level findings and limits: Type 1 diabetes patients showed a moderate but significant shortening of TCRB CDR3s in all four CD4+ subsets. Comparison showed that naive, central memory and Treg TCRB repertoires appeared more similar among patients than among healthy donors.

Expressed TCRB transcripts got sequenced, as all isolated RNA was reverse transcribed. Naive, central memory and regulatory T cell samples yielded around 3.5 million reads on average. Assay: immunoSEQ multiplex PCR; the TCRdb copy retains only in-frame clones and omits some. The table lists approximately 170,000 clones, 6.5% to 9.5% of them singletons, with about 0.9% in the top ten. The CDR3 is 14 residues long. J gave up 6 bases and V 3 bases, and 8 bases lay outside the gene matches. Per germline, CDR1 SGHNT and CDR2 YYREEE (reference sequence). This chain connects TRBV5-4 to TRBJ1-2; 7 bases map to TRBD1. Source material: central memory CD4+ T cells from blood. The TCR comes from a woman between 40 and 55 years old with type 1 diabetes. The CDR3, as DNA: TGTGCCAGCAGCTCGACAGGGTGGATAGATGGCTACACCTTC. This encodes CASSSTGWIDGYTF.